The following is a T cell receptor (beta chain) sequence with its context. The antigen it recognizes is unknown. Within one base of it there is no much larger clone, and no base qualities were kept. At one collaborating source in Seattle, patients were enrolled during active infection and were followed longitudinally through the course of disease. Collaborating institutions collected whole blood in K2EDTA tubes following their own protocols. Collaborator samples were shipped for TCRbeta analysis as frozen whole blood, isolated PBMCs, or DNA extracted from either sample type. The CDR3 goes from the cysteine to the phenylalanine over 14 residues. The kept DNA is CDR3 alone, 42 bases in frame from the first base. V trim: 7 bases; J trim: 5 bases; unmatched bases: 7. Per the germline V gene (reference sequence), MNHNY is the CDR1 and SVGAGI is the CDR2. This sample is part of a study of blood T cell repertoires in COVID-19 (dated by TCRdb to 2020 to 2022). Study-level background: Samples from collaborators originated in the United States, Italy and Spain and spanned both the acute and convalescent phases of COVID-19. A de-identified subject ID, COVID-19 status, age in years and sex were almost always included in the sample metadata. Deeply sampled blood TCRbeta repertoires from subjects exposed to, actively infected with, or recovered from COVID-19 were included in the dataset. The samples were drawn from two sources: the first 160 participants of the ongoing ImmuneRACE study, and some 1,300 subjects contributed by 6 global collaborators. The repertoires were released in a freely available public database intended as a resource for research on the immune response to SARS-CoV-2. The prospective study material was composed of cDNA or gDNA derived from T cells, B-cell-depleted T cells, or PBMCs. Where available, HLA class I and class II types were obtained from metadata supplied by the sample provider rather than from assay-based typing.

TCRbeta CDR3 regions were amplified from genomic DNA by means of the immunoSEQ Assay, a bias-controlled multiplex PCR. On the study's bioinformatics: Within the assay, amplification of reference gene primers was used to estimate how many nucleated cells each sample contained. Sequence reads were collapsed and filtered to measure the absolute abundance of every unique TCRbeta CDR3 rearrangement. Productive Simpson clonality was computed per sample as the square root of Simpson's diversity index over productive rearrangements. The source is immuneACCESS, and TCRdb retained only in-frame sequences with V and J called. Part of the clones is not carried over; for the studies checked, unresolved V genes explain less than half of this, and the remainder is unexplained. The V and J calls and clone size come from that table; D and trimming were worked out from the DNA. Within this sample are under 95,000 clones, with roughly nine tenths of them counted one time only. The ten largest clones capture just over 2.5% of the sample.

The research as a whole found: The amount of clinical and demographic metadata varied by source and participant and was provided uncurated.

Sequencing was done on a sample of peripheral blood. This clonotype originated in a man aged 45-65 years with COVID-19, enrolled during active disease. This chain joins TRBV6-6 to TRBJ1-4, and TRBD1 matches 7 of the central bases. The bases are TGTGCCAGCAACCTACAGGGGAGGAATGAAAAACTGTTTTTT. Its coded protein is CASNLQGRNEKLFF.